This T cell receptor (beta chain) is from a study of CD4 T cells in relation to SARS-CoV-2 and coronaviruses. Comments on this clone: Its specificity is not known.

Per germline, CDR1 LGHDT and CDR2 YNNKEL (reference sequence). The CDR3 contains 16 residues. Trimming shortened V by 0 bases and J by 14 bases, and 20 bases separated the two germline ends. Repertoires were generated with immunoSEQ multiplex PCR, while TCRdb's copy carries only in-frame clones and drops some. Among some 70,000 clones listed, approximately 95% were seen once. Study results and limitations: Samples before the pandemic and after infection were not matched within any donor. In roughly 60% of donors, memory CD4+ clonotypes crossrecognized SARS-CoV-2 and at least one common cold coronavirus spike.

Unexposed donor CD4+ T cells date from about 2011-2018, before the COVID-19 pandemic. Sequencing was performed on naive CD4+ T cells from PBMCs. The subset: naive CD4+ T cells isolated by negative enrichment. The chain carries TRBV3-1 (or the pseudogene TRBV3-2) and TRBJ1-6; D remains ambiguous. This sequence originates from a human donor in good health. This CDR3 is CASSQDRTSLSRTLHF. The DNA for the CDR3 is TGTGCCAGCAGCCAAGACCGCACTAGTCTCAGTCGGACCCTCCACTTT.